This T cell receptor beta chain was profiled in a study of blood T cells in healthy people across ages. Concerning this clonotype itself: The antigen is not known.

Overall study results and limits: As naive T cell percentage varied, TCR beta diversity correlated strongly with it.

Germline V gene lookup returns CDR1 MNHEY and CDR2 SVGEGT. This CDR3 region has 15 residues. V lost 2 bases, J lost 3 bases, and 11 bases lay in between. PCR was performed a second time for roughly 6 to 12 cycles using a sample-barcoded 5' primer and a J-beta primer mix. TCRdb ran MiXCR on the 5' RACE reads and lists one entry per CDR3 protein. The data show hundreds of thousands of distinct CDR3 sequences, 40% to 50% seen once. The material sequenced was blood. The chain carries TRBV6-2 or TRBV6-3 and TRBJ1-5, with D possibly being TRBD1 (5 bases). The receptor was isolated from a man aged 55 to 70 in good health. The CDR3 is CASSYRGRPNQPQHF. The CDR3 DNA reads TGTGCCAGCAGTTACCGGGGACGGCCCAATCAGCCCCAGCATTTT.